The rows below give T cell receptor beta chains drawn from one sample of a study of tumor and adjacent non-tumor tissue in lung cancer. One entry per CDR3 protein results from TCRdb running MiXCR on the multiplex PCR reads. This table holds 60,000 to 95,000 distinct CDR3 sequences, around four fifths found once. The sample was lung tumor tissue. These receptors all come from a woman aged 50 to 65 with non-small cell lung cancer. CDR3s include the opening cysteine and the closing phenylalanine or tryptophan. The D gene is left open where the match is weak. Not all rows give a size; the values are once, few, many and, for expanded clones, a class.

d_call,j_call,clone_size,v_call,cdr3_nt,cdr3_aa
.,TRBJ1-1,.,TRBV6-5,TGTGCCAGCAGCTTGCGTGGGGGGGGCACTAAAGCTTTCTTT,CASSLRGGGTKAFF
.,TRBJ2-1,.,TRBV11-2,TGTCCCAGCAGCTTAGAAGCTAGCAGGAGGACTGAGCAGTTCTTC,CPSSLEASRRTEQFF
TRBD2,TRBJ2-1,.,TRBV12-3/TRBV12-4,TGTGCCAACAGGACTAGCGGGACTAATGATCAGTTCTTC,CANRTSGTNDQFF
.,TRBJ1-2,medium-sized,TRBV12-3/TRBV12-4,TGTGCCAGCAGTTTCGACGGCTATGGCTACACCTTC,CASSFDGYGYTF
TRBD2,TRBJ2-3,.,TRBV2,TGTGCCAGCAGTGAAGGAGCTAGCGGTTACACAGGTACGCAGTATTTT,CASSEGASGYTGTQYF
.,TRBJ2-5,many,TRBV11-2,TGTGCCAGCACCCCGCGCGGAATGAGGTCAGAGACCCAGTACTTC,CASTPRGMRSETQYF
TRBD2,TRBJ2-7,many,TRBV10-1,TGCGCCAGCAGTCCCGGGACTAGCGTCTACGAGCAGTACTTC,CASSPGTSVYEQYF
.,TRBJ2-7,once,TRBV10-3,TGTGCCATCATTCCGGACCGATCTACCTACGATCAGTACTTC,CAIIPDRSTYDQYF
TRBD2,TRBJ2-1,.,TRBV6-2/TRBV6-3,TGTGCCAGCAGCGCCGGGGCTAGCGGGATATTTGAGCAGTTCTTC,CASSAGASGIFEQFF
.,TRBJ2-7,once,TRBV11-1,TGTGCCAGCAGCCCCGGGACACTCCCCTACGAGCACTACTTC,CASSPGTLPYEHYF
.,TRBJ1-5,.,TRBV4-1,TGCGCCAGCAGCCAAGTTCAGGGGTCCAATCAGTCCCAGCATTTT,CASSQVQGSNQSQHF
.,TRBJ2-1,.,TRBV11-2,TGTGCCAGCAGCTTTAATCGGGAGTATGGTGAGCAGTTCTTC,CASSFNREYGEQFF
.,TRBJ2-7,.,TRBV10-2,TGCACCAGCACTAGTGGTAGCTCCTACGAGCTGTACTTC,CTSTSGSSYELYF
.,TRBJ2-5,.,TRBV7-9,TGTGCCAGCAGCTTAAGTTGGGTCCCAGGGACCCAGTACTTC,CASSLSWVPGTQYF
TRBD1,TRBJ2-7,.,TRBV6-1,TGTGCCAGCAGTGCACAGGGGGGCCTGTACTTC,CASSAQGGLYF
TRBD1,TRBJ2-4,.,TRBV5-1,TGCGCCAGCAGGTTCCGGGACAGGGAAGCGAACATTCAGTACTTC,CASRFRDREANIQYF
TRBD2,TRBJ2-7,.,TRBV11-2,TGTGCCAGCAGCCTAGTGGCGGGAGGCCAGTACGAGCTGTACTTC,CASSLVAGGQYELYF
TRBD2,TRBJ2-2,.,TRBV11-1,TGTGCCAGCAGCGGAGCTATCAGCGGGACTTACCACACCAGGGAGCTGTTTTTT,CASSGAISGTYHTRELFF
TRBD1,TRBJ1-1,.,TRBV11-3,TGTGCCAGCAGCCCCAACAGGGGAAACACTGAAGCTATCTTC,CASSPNRGNTEAIF
.,TRBJ2-1,.,TRBV29-1,TGCAGCATCGATTCGGACAAGACCTACGAGCAGTTCTTC,CSIDSDKTYEQFF
.,TRBJ2-2,medium-sized,TRBV10-1,TGCGCCAGCCGACTAGGGAACACCGGGGAGCTGTTTTTT,CASRLGNTGELFF
.,TRBJ2-1,few,TRBV28,TGTGCCAGCGGACTCCATACGATTACCTACAATGAGCAGTTCTTC,CASGLHTITYNEQFF
.,TRBJ2-6,many,TRBV6-4,TGTGCCAGCAAGGCAGTCTCTGGGGCCAACGTCCTGACTTTC,CASKAVSGANVLTF
TRBD1,TRBJ2-1,.,TRBV10-3,TGTGCCATCAGTGGGACCTTGGGGACAGGGAGAAATGAGCAGATCTTC,CAISGTLGTGRNEQIF
TRBD2,TRBJ2-3,.,TRBV6-6,TGTGCCAGCAGTGGGACCAGCGGGAGAGATACGCTGTATTTT,CASSGTSGRDTLYF
.,TRBJ1-4,many,TRBV7-9,TGTGCCAGCAGCTTAGTCGGGACTAATGAAAAACTGTTTTTT,CASSLVGTNEKLFF
TRBD2,TRBJ2-1,.,TRBV10-3,TGTGCCATCAGTGGGGGACTAGCGTTCTCACTGGGATACAAAGAGCAGTTCTTC,CAISGGLAFSLGYKEQFF
.,TRBJ2-3,.,TRBV29-1,TGTAGCGTTTCTAGAGGGAGAGATTCAGATACGCAGTATTTT,CSVSRGRDSDTQYF
TRBD2,TRBJ2-2,.,TRBV6-2/TRBV6-3,TGTGCCCGCAGTTACAGCGGGGAAGGCGGTGAGTTGTTTTTT,CARSYSGEGGELFF
.,TRBJ2-7,.,TRBV20-1,TGCAGTGCTAGAGCTCCGGGGATAGACCACGAGCAGTACTTC,CSARAPGIDHEQYF
.,TRBJ1-5,.,TRBV6-1,TGTGCCAGCAGAAACGGGGGGAGCAATCAGCCCCTGCACTTT,CASRNGGSNQPLHF
.,TRBJ2-7,.,TRBV11-1,TGTGCTAGCAGCTATTCCAGGGGGCAGCGGGAGGCCGAGGAGTATTTC,CASSYSRGQREAEEYF
.,TRBJ1-2,.,TRBV11-1,TGTGCCACCAGCTTACGGGACTATGGCTACTCCTTC,CATSLRDYGYSF
.,TRBJ1-2,many,TRBV30,TGTGCCTGGAGTTATCGCCTCCGCTATGGCTACACCTTC,CAWSYRLRYGYTF
TRBD1,TRBJ2-7,.,TRBV20-1,TGCAGTGTTAACCCCGGGACAGGGTGCTACGAGCAGTACTTC,CSVNPGTGCYEQYF
.,TRBJ2-3,.,TRBV6-1,TGTGCCGGCAGTGAATTAGGGACGACTAGCACAGATACGCAGTATTTT,CAGSELGTTSTDTQYF
TRBD1,TRBJ2-2,.,TRBV5-4,TGCGCCGGATGGACAGGTCACACCGGGGAGCTGTTTTTT,CAGWTGHTGELFF
.,TRBJ2-5,.,TRBV6-6,TGTGCCAGCAGTTACTCGACAGAGACCCAGTACTTC,CASSYSTETQYF
TRBD2,TRBJ2-1,large,TRBV6-5,TGTGCCAGCACCTCCTCGGGACTACTTTACAATGAGCAGTTCTTC,CASTSSGLLYNEQFF
.,TRBJ1-4,few,TRBV6-5,TGTGCCAGCAGTTACGCCGGCTCGGGACGGGAAAAACCGTTTTTT,CASSYAGSGREKPFF
.,TRBJ1-2,.,TRBV20-1,TGCAGAGCTAGTTCGCTGGGGATGCTCAATGGCTACACCTTC,CRASSLGMLNGYTF
TRBD2,TRBJ2-2,.,TRBV11-3,TGTGACAGCAGCCTAGCGGGGGATACCGGGGAGCTGTTTTTT,CDSSLAGDTGELFF
TRBD2,TRBJ2-1,.,TRBV7-2,TGTGCCAGCAGCTCCTCGGGACTAGCGGGAACCAATGAGCAGTTCTTC,CASSSSGLAGTNEQFF
.,TRBJ2-7,.,TRBV5-1,TGCGCCGGCAGCTTGTCGGGACTTCAGACCTACGAGGAGTACTTC,CAGSLSGLQTYEEYF
TRBD2,TRBJ2-5,.,TRBV11-3,TGTGCCAGGAGCTTTGGTGCGGGAGAGGCCCAATACTTC,CARSFGAGEAQYF
.,TRBJ2-3,.,TRBV20-1,TGCAGTGCTAGAGAGGGAAGCCTATCAACCACAGATACGCAGTATTTT,CSAREGSLSTTDTQYF
TRBD2,TRBJ2-1,.,TRBV29-1,TGCATCGTTGATCGCCTAGCGGGAGGTTCGTTCAATGAGCAGTTCTTC,CIVDRLAGGSFNEQFF
.,TRBJ1-5,.,TRBV11-2,TGTGCCAGCAGCTGGGACGGTTATAGTAATCAGACCCAACATTTT,CASSWDGYSNQTQHF
.,TRBJ2-1,few,TRBV11-2,TGTGCCAACCGTGGACTAGAGACCCCGGGGGGCAATGAGCAGTTCTTT,CANRGLETPGGNEQFF
.,TRBJ1-2,.,TRBV12-3/TRBV12-4,TGTGCCAACAGTTCCGATGGTGGTAGCTACACCTTC,CANSSDGGSYTF
TRBD1,TRBJ1-1,.,TRBV5-1,TGCGCCAGCAGCCTGGGACAGGGGGTAGGAACTGAAGCTTTCTTT,CASSLGQGVGTEAFF